The source of this T cell receptor (beta chain) is a study of T cell responses to AZD1222 COVID-19 vaccine. Study results and limitations: Spike regions recognized by vaccine-associated CD4 TCRs spanned the protein, led by 160-218 and 743-854.

There are 15 residues in the CDR3. Germline loops: CDR1 MNHEY, CDR2 SMNVEV (reference sequence). The V gene lost 5 bases and the J gene lost 1 base, with 12 bases spanning the gap. The protocol was immunoSEQ multiplex PCR, while the TCRdb copy is restricted to in-frame clones and leaves out a portion. The top ten hold 16% of the sample, which has 95,000 to 100,000 clones, roughly nine tenths seen once. A note on this clone: Antigen unknown.

This sequence joins TRBV27 and TRBJ1-5; TRBD1 might be the D (6 bases). This clonotype was obtained from an adult in good health. The input for sequencing was peripheral blood, taken on day 0 of AZD1222 vaccination. CDR3 nucleotides: TGTGCCAGCAGTCGAGGGGGGATGAGCAATCAGCCCCAGCATTTT. This translates into CASSRGGMSNQPQHF.